This entry is about one TCR beta chain. One junction end does not reproduce the germline sequence, and a read error may be involved. The sample originates from a study of blood T cell repertoires in COVID-19. Study as a whole: Samples taken during acute and convalescent COVID-19 were collected in the United States, Italy and Spain. PBMCs, B-cell-depleted T cells, or T cells provided the cDNA or gDNA that made up the material.

How the authors handled the data: For nucleated cells, counts were estimated from reference gene primer amplification. The protocol was immunoSEQ multiplex PCR, while the TCRdb copy is restricted to in-frame clones and leaves out a portion. V, J and clone size are those of that table, while D and trimming were read from the DNA. Among about 97,000 clones, around 90% were seen once, and the ten largest hold 2% to 2.5%. What was sequenced was peripheral blood. The clonotype originates from a man between 45 and 60 years old with active COVID-19.

This chain's CDR3 is CASSPASGVSTGELFF. In nucleotides, the CDR3 is TGTGCTAGCAGCCCCGCGTCGGGGGTGTCCACCGGGGAGCTGTTTTTT. The rearrangement links TRBV7-7 to TRBJ2-2; D is possibly TRBD2 (6 bases). Germline lookup yields CDR1 SSHAT and CDR2 FNYEAQ (reference sequence). The CDR3 spans 16 residues.